The clone carrying this T cell receptor beta chain was picked up one time. What it binds is not known. This sample is part of a study of cytomegalovirus exposure and HLA in healthy donors. General study findings and limits: In a later analysis, across HLA loci, associated TCR counts were highest for DRB1, lowest for HLA-C.

The CDR3 is made up of 17 amino acids. Trimming at V came to 5 bases and at J to 3 bases, leaving 10 bases not matched to a gene. Per germline, CDR1 SGHNT and CDR2 YYREEE (reference sequence). In the PCR, 60 Vbeta and 13 Jbeta primers were used. Study processing details: Unique TCR beta chains totaled some 80 million in a later count, with roughly 11 million of them shared. Some clones are missing from TCRdb's copy, which holds only in-frame ones; the method was immunoSEQ multiplex PCR. V and J calls and clone size come straight from that table; D and trimming were deduced from the DNA. The sample shows approximately 190,000 clones, approximately 80% of them seen only once.

The chain combines TRBV5-4 with TRBJ2-2, with 10 bases lining up with TRBD1. The source of this sequence is a woman in her twenties or thirties in good health and CMV-seropositive. The sample consisted of PBMCs. Here the CDR3 reads CASSSFYGTGDTGELFF. The CDR3 DNA sequence: TGTGCCAGCAGTTCTTTTTACGGGACAGGGGACACCGGGGAGCTGTTTTTT.